This T cell receptor beta chain comes out of a study of cytomegalovirus exposure and HLA in healthy donors. Study observations and caveats: A later analysis reportedly identified an Asian-associated ancestry cluster as carrying fewer N-insertions than the approximately 670-donor mean. The study listed 150 to 200 cytomegalovirus-associated TCR beta chains.

Points on this clone: Antigen specificity is unknown.

PCR employed 60 Vbeta and 13 Jbeta primers. Original handling: Among the unique TCR beta chains that a later analysis counted, about 81 million in all, roughly 10 million were shared. Repertoires were generated with immunoSEQ multiplex PCR, while TCRdb's copy carries only in-frame clones and drops some. The DNA gave D and trimming, while V, J and clone size come from that table. The sample has about 140,000 clones, under 80% seen once. Germline V gene data show CDR1 as WSHSY and CDR2 as SAAADI. V was clipped by 6 bases and J by 0 bases, with 21 bases between them. There are 19 residues in the CDR3. The genes are TRBV10-2 and TRBJ1-6, with D possibly being TRBD1 (6 bases). Sequences were obtained from PBMCs. This TCR came from a woman between 45 and 60 years old in good health and CMV-seropositive. CDR3 in amino acids: CASRDRDTHTSSYNSPLHF. CDR3 nucleotide sequence: TGCGCCAGCAGGGACCGGGACACCCATACTTCCTCCTATAATTCACCCCTCCACTTT.